This passage covers 11 T cell receptor beta chains from one sample sequenced in a study of blood T cell repertoires in COVID-19. The table came from immunoSEQ multiplex PCR; TCRdb's copy has only in-frame clones and leaves some out. The sample has roughly 200,000 clones; about 85% are singletons. Material: peripheral blood. Source of these receptors: a person aged 65-85 years with COVID-19, enrolled during active disease.

V usage is TRBV2 and J usage is TRBJ2-5; D is unclear. V shed 6 bases and J shed 3 bases, with 14 bases lying between them. From germline, CDR1 is SNHLY and CDR2 FYNNEI. The length of the CDR3 is 14 residues. Written as DNA, the CDR3 is TGTGCCAGCAGGGAGAATGCCCCCGAAGAGACCCAGTACTTC. Residues: CASRENAPEETQYF. Complete variable domain (other parts from reference TRBV2 and TRBJ2-5): EPEVTQTPSHQVTQMGQEVILRCVPISNHLYFYWYRQILGQKVEFLVSFYNNEISEKSEIFDDQFSVERPDGSNFTLKIRSTKLEDSAMYFCASRENAPEETQYFGPGTRLLVL.

This chain joins TRBV28 and TRBJ2-5; the match to TRBD1 covers 10 bases. The trim removed 3 bases at V and 5 bases at J, leaving 6 bases unmatched. The CDR3 has 15 amino acids. Looked up from germline, CDR1 is MDHEN and CDR2 is SYDVKM. CDR3 DNA sequence: TGTGCCAGCAGTTTGACAGGGGGCGGGTTGGAGACCCAGTACTTC. Its translation is CASSLTGGGLETQYF.

CDR3 residues: CASSQRLAGDGNEQFF. CDR3 sequence (DNA): TGCGCCAGCAGCCAGAGACTAGCGGGAGATGGGAATGAGCAGTTCTTC. This chain connects TRBV4-3 to TRBJ2-1, with 12 nucleotides matching TRBD2. CDR1 and CDR2 from the germline V gene are LGHNA and YSLEER. Losses at the gene ends were 3 bases for V and 7 bases for J; bases not matched to a gene: 7. The CDR3 length is 16 residues.

Only a few counts were recorded for this clone. This chain uses TRBV12-3 or TRBV12-4 with TRBJ2-7; D may be TRBD1 (6 bases). V dropped 3 bases and J dropped 0 bases, with 6 bases sitting between them. CDR3 length: 13 residues. Written as DNA, the CDR3 is TGTGCCAGCAGTTTGGGGGCCTCCTACGAGCAGTACTTC. Protein product: CASSLGASYEQYF.

V is TRBV4-1 and J is TRBJ2-7; 8 nucleotides match TRBD1. Trimming at V came to 0 bases and at J to 3 bases, leaving 7 bases not matched to a gene. The CDR3 covers 16 residues. Looked up from germline, CDR1 is MGHRA and CDR2 is YSYEKL. CDR3 nucleotide sequence: TGCGCCAGCAGCCAAGATGGACAGGGAATAGGCTACGAGCAGTACTTC. Protein: CASSQDGQGIGYEQYF.

CDR3 residues: CASSDRGRGTGELFF. The DNA of the CDR3 is TGTGCCAGCAGCGACAGGGGGCGCGGCACCGGGGAGCTGTTTTTT. V usage is TRBV5-5 and J usage is TRBJ2-2; 10 nucleotides align to TRBD1. The CDR3 has 15 residues. V gave up 4 bases and J gave up 4 bases; unmatched junction bases: 4. The germline V gene has CDR1 SGHKS and CDR2 YYEKEE (reference sequence).

The J gene is TRBJ1-4, the V gene TRBV5-1; D possibly corresponds to TRBD1 (5 bases). The CDR3 contains 16 residues. Trimming left V 7 bases short and J 8 bases short, with 24 bases between. From germline, CDR1 is SGHRS and CDR2 YFSETQ. CDR3 nucleotides: TGCGCCAGCCGGGACGGGACTCGTTTCGACTCGGAAAAACTGTTTTTT. Its translation: CASRDGTRFDSEKLFF.

This chain connects TRBV19 to TRBJ1-5; 7 positions agree with TRBD1. Per the germline V gene, CDR1 is LNHDA and CDR2 is SQIVND (reference sequence). The CDR3 extends over 18 amino acids. The V segment lost 3 bases and the J segment 2 bases; nucleotides outside the gene matches: 13. CDR3: CASSIQILTGSGNQPQHF. CDR3 nucleotides: TGTGCCAGTAGTATCCAAATTCTGACAGGGAGTGGCAATCAGCCCCAGCATTTT.

There are a few counts of this clone. The chain joins TRBV30 to TRBJ1-2; D not resolved. The CDR3 extends over 11 amino acids. V gave up 2 bases and J gave up 3 bases, with 4 bases separating them. Germline V gene sequence: CDR1 GTSNPN, CDR2 SVGIG (reference sequence). CDR3 DNA: TGTGCCTGGAGTCAGGACTATGGCTACACCTTC. Residues: CAWSQDYGYTF.

The V call is TRBV7-8, the J call TRBJ1-5; 7 bases map to TRBD1. CDR1 is SGHVS, CDR2 FQNEAQ, per germline. J gave up 4 bases and V 3 bases, and 3 bases lay outside the gene matches. The CDR3 sequence is 14 residues long. CDR3 in amino acids: CASSFRQGNQPQHF. Here the CDR3 DNA reads TGTGCCAGCAGCTTCCGACAGGGTAATCAGCCCCAGCATTTT.

This chain connects TRBV4-3 to TRBJ2-7; the match to TRBD1 covers 7 bases. The germline V gene encodes CDR1 LGHNA and CDR2 YSLEER. V gave up 4 bases and J gave up 4 bases; unmatched junction bases: 7. This CDR3 contains 14 residues. CDR3 residues: CASSLRQGRYEQYF. CDR3 bases: TGCGCCAGCAGCCTCAGACAGGGCAGATACGAGCAGTACTTC.